Each of the 3 T cell receptor beta chains below was sequenced from the same sample in a study of cytomegalovirus exposure and HLA in healthy donors listed by TCRdb under 2017. The library was built by means of the immunoSEQ multiplex PCR assay. For the multiplex PCR, a mixture combining 60 forward primers for TCR Vbeta segments and 13 reverse primers for TCR Jbeta segments was used. TCRdb holds this immuneACCESS table with in-frame rearrangements only. Some clones are missing; in checked studies, unresolved V genes explain under half, and the rest has no known cause. The sample profile shows about 160,000 clones; approximately 80% of them were found once. The ten largest clonotypes hold 2.4% of the sample. The specimen was PBMCs. All receptors derive from a male donor in good health and CMV-seronegative.

Of note for this clone: Mismatch with germline at one junction end may stem from a read error. Other DNA sequences in this sample translate to the same CDR3. V usage is TRBV6-6 and J usage is TRBJ1-1; D not resolved. The CDR3 consists of 13 residues. The V gene's germline CDR1 is MNHNY and CDR2 SVGAGI (reference sequence). As DNA, the CDR3 is TGCGCCAGCAGTTACCTCCCGGACACTGAAGCTTTCTTT. It specifies CASSYLPDTEAFF.

V and J are TRBV19 and TRBJ2-7; possible D gene TRBD1, 7 bases. V lost 3 bases and J 9 bases, leaving 15 bases between the germline ends. CDR3 length equals 13 residues. Germline loops: CDR1 LNHDA, CDR2 SQIVND (reference sequence). The CDR3 loop reads CASSIRGDSGQYF. The CDR3 bases are TGTGCCAGTAGTATTAGGGGGGACAGCGGGCAGTACTTC.

The V gene is TRBV7-2, the J gene TRBJ1-4; 8 nucleotides match TRBD1. V was clipped by 2 bases and J by 7 bases; unmatched bases: 6. The CDR3 spans 15 residues. Looked up from germline, CDR1 is SGHTA and CDR2 is FQGNSA. The CDR3: CASSLLAGGGEKLFF. As DNA, the CDR3 is TGTGCCAGCAGCTTACTTGCAGGGGGCGGTGAAAAACTGTTTTTT.